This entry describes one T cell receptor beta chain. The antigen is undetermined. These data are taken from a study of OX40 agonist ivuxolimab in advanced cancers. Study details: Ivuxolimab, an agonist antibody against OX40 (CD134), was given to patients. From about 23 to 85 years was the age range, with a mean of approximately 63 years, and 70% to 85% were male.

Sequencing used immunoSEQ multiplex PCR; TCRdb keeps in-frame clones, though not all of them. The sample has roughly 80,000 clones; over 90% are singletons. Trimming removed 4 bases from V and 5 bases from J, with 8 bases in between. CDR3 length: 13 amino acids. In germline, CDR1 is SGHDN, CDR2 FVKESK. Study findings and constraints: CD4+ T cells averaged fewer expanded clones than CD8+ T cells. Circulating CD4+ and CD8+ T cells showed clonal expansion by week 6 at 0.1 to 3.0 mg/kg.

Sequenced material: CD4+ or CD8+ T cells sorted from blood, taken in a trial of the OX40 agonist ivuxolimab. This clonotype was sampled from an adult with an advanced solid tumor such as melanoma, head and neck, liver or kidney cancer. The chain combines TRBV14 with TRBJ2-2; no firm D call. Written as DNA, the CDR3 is TGTGCCAGCAGCCCCATGCCGACCGGGGAGCTGTTTTTT. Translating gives CASSPMPTGELFF.